Reported below is one T cell receptor (beta chain). Its matching antigen is unknown. These data belong to a study of cytomegalovirus exposure and HLA in healthy donors. Study at large: Sequencing of roughly 180 million T cells in an earlier analysis found 120 million or so unique TCR beta sequences. General study results and limits: Earlier findings revealed that most TCR beta V segments proved productive either about 87% or about 30% of the time. As was reported, the HLA-A and HLA-B alleles of most subjects were accurately predicted from TCR beta sequences. An analysis that was carried out later associated some 17,000 TCR beta sequences with HLA alleles at 0.05 false discovery rate.

The germline V gene encodes CDR1 SEHNR and CDR2 FQNEAQ (reference sequence). There are 15 residues in the CDR3. V was cut by 1 base and J by 3 bases, with 10 bases left in between. Both 60 Vbeta primers and 13 Jbeta primers went into the PCR. Libraries were prepared by immunoSEQ multiplex PCR; TCRdb keeps only in-frame clonotypes and omits some of them. The repertoire holds roughly 56,000 clones, about 80% seen once, with about 53% in the top ten. The sequence derives from a man aged 45 to 65 in good health and CMV-seropositive. The chain carries TRBV7-9 and TRBJ2-1; D is unresolved. Sequenced input: PBMCs. CDR3 region: CASSLVWAVYNEQFF. The CDR3 DNA is TGTGCCAGCAGCTTAGTCTGGGCAGTCTACAATGAGCAGTTCTTC.